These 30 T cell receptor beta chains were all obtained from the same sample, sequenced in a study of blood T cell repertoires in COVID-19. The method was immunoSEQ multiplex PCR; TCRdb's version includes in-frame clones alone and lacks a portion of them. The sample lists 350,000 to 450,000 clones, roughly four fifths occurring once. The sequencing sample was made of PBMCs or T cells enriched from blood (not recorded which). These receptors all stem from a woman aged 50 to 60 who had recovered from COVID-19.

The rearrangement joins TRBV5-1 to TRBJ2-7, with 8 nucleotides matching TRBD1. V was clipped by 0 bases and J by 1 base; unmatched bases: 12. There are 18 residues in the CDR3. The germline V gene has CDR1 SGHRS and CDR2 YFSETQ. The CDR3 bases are TGCGCCAGCAGCTTGGGAATCCTGGGACAGGCGTCGTCCTACGAGCAGTACTTC. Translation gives CASSLGILGQASSYEQYF.

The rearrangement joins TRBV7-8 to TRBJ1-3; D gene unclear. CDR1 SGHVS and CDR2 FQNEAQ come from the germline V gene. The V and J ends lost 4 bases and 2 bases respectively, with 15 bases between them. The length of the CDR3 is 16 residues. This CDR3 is CASSSLSVAAGNTIYF. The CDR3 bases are TGTGCCAGCAGCTCCCTGTCGGTAGCAGCTGGAAACACCATATATTTT.

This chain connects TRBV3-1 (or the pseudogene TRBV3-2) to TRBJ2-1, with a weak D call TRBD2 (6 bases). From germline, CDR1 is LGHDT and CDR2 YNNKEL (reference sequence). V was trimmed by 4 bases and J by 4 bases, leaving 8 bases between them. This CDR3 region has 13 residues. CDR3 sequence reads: CASSPGEYNEQFF. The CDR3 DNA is TGTGCCAGCAGCCCGGGAGAATACAATGAGCAGTTCTTC.

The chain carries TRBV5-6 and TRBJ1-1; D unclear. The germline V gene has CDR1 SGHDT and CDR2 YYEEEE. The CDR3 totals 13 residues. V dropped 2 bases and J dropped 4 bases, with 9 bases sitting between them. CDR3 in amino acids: CASSFGRGTEAFF. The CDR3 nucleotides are TGTGCCAGCAGCTTCGGTCGGGGCACTGAAGCTTTCTTT.

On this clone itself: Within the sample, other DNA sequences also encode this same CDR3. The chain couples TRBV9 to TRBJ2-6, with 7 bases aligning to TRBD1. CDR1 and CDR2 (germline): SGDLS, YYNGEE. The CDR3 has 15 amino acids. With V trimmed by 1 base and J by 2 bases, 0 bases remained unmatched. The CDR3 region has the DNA TGTGCCAGCAGCGTACAGGGGGCTGGGGCCAACGTCCTGACTTTC. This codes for CASSVQGAGANVLTF.

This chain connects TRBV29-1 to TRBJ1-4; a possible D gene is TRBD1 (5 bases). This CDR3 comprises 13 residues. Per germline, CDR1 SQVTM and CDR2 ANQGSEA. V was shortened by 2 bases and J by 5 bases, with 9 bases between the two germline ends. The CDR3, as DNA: TGCAGCGTTGAACGGGCAGGGAATGAAAAACTGTTTTTT. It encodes CSVERAGNEKLFF.

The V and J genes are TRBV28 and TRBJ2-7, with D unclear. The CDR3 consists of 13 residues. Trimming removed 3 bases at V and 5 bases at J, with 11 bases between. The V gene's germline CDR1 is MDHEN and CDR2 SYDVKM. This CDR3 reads CASSFQAWDEQYF. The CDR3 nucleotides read TGTGCCAGCAGTTTTCAGGCTTGGGACGAGCAGTACTTC.

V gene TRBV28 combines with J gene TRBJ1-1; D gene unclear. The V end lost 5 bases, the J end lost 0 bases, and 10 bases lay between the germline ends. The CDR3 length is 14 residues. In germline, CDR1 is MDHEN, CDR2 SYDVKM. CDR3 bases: TGTGCCAGCAGTCGAGCTAGCATGAACACTGAAGCTTTCTTT. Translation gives CASSRASMNTEAFF.

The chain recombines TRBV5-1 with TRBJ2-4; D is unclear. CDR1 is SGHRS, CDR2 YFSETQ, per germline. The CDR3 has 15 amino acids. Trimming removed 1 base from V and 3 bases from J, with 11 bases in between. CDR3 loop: CASSLSPGGKNIQYF. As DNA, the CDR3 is TGCGCCAGCAGCTTGAGCCCCGGTGGCAAAAACATTCAGTACTTC. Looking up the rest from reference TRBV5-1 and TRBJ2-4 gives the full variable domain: KAGVTQTPRYLIKTRGQQVTLSCSPISGHRSVSWYQQTPGQGLQFLFEYFSETQRNKGNFPGRFSGRQFSNSRSEMNVSTLELGDSALYLCASSLSPGGKNIQYFGAGTRLSVL.

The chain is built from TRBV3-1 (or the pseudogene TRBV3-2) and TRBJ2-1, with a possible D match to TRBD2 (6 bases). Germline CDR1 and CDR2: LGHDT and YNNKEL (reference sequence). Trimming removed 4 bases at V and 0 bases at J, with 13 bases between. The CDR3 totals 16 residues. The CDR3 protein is CASSPPGGSSYNEQFF. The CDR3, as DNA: TGTGCCAGCAGCCCCCCCGGGGGAAGCTCCTACAATGAGCAGTTCTTC.

This chain's CDR3 is CASSEVKGFGYGYTF. In DNA, the CDR3 is TGTGCCAGCAGTGAGGTAAAGGGGTTCGGCTATGGCTACACCTTC. The chain uses TRBV2 and TRBJ1-2; maybe TRBD1 (5 bases). Trimming pared 3 bases from V and 4 bases from J, leaving 15 bases between. Germline V gene data show CDR1 as SNHLY and CDR2 as FYNNEI. This CDR3 is 15 amino acids long.

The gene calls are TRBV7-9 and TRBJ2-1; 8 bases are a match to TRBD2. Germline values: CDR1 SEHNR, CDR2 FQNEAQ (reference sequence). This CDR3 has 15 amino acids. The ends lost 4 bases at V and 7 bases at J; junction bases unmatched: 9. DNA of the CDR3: TGTGCCAGCAGCTCCGACGGGGGGGAGACGAATGAGCAGTTCTTC. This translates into CASSSDGGETNEQFF.

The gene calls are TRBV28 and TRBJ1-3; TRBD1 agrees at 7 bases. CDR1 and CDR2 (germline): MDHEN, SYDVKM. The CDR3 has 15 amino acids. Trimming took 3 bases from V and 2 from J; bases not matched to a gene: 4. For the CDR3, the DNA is TGTGCCAGCAGTTTTTTGGGGACAGCTGGAAACACCATATATTTT. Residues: CASSFLGTAGNTIYF.

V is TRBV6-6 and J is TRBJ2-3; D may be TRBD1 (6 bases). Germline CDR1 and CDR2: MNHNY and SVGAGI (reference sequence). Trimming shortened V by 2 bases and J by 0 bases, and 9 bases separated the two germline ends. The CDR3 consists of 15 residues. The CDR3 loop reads CASSYATGSTDTQYF. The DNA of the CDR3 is TGTGCCAGCAGTTACGCGACAGGCAGCACAGATACGCAGTATTTT.

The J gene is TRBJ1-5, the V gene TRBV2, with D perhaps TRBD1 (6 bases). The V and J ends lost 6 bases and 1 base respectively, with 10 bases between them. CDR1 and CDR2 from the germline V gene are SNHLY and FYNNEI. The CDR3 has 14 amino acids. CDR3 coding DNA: TGTGCCAGCAGGAGGACAGAAAGCAATCAGCCCCAGCATTTT. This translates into CASRRTESNQPQHF.

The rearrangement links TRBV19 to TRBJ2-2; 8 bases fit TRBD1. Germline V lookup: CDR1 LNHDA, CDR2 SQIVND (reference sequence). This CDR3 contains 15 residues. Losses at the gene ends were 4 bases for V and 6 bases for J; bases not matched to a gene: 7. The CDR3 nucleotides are TGTGCCAGTAGTACACGACAGGGGTGGGCCGGGGAGCTGTTTTTT. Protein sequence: CASSTRQGWAGELFF.

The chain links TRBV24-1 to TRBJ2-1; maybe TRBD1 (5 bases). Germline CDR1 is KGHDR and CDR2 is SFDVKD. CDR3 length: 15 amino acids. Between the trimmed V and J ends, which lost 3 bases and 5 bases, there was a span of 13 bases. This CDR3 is CATSDPLGQDNEQFF. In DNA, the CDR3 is TGTGCCACCAGTGATCCACTCGGACAAGACAATGAGCAGTTCTTC.

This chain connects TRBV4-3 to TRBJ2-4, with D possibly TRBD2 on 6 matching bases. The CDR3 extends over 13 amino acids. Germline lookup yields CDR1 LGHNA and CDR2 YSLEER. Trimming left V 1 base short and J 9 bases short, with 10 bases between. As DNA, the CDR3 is TGCGCCAGCAGCCAAGCGGAGGGAGGCATTCAGTACTTC. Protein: CASSQAEGGIQYF.

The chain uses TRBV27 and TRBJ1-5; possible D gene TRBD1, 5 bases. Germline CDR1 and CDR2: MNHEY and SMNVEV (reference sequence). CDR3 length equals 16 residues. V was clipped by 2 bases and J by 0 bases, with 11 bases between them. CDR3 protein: CASSLRGDYSNQPQHF. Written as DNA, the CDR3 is TGTGCCAGCAGTTTACGGGGGGACTATAGCAATCAGCCCCAGCATTTT.

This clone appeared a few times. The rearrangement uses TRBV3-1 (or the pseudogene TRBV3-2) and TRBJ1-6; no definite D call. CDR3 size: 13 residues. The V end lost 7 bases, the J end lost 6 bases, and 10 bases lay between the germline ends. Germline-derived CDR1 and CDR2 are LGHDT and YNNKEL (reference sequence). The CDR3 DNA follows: TGTGCCAGCACCGAGGCCCTTAATTCACCCCTCCACTTT. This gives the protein CASTEALNSPLHF.

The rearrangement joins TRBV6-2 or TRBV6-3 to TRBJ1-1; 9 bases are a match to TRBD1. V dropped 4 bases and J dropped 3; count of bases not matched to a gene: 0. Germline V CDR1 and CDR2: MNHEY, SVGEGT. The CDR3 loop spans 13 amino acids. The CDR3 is CASSWTGDTEAFF. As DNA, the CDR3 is TGTGCCAGCAGTTGGACAGGGGACACTGAAGCTTTCTTT.

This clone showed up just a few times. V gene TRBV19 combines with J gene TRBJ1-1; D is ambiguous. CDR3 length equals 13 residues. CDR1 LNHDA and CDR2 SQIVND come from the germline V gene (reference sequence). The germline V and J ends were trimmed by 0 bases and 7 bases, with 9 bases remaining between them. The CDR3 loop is CASSIDGGSEAFF. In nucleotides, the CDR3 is TGTGCCAGTAGTATAGATGGAGGGAGTGAAGCTTTCTTT.

The CDR3 protein is CASSLGNGGTQYF. Written as DNA, the CDR3 is TGTGCCAGCAGCCTAGGGAACGGGGGGACGCAGTATTTT. The V gene is TRBV11-3, the J gene TRBJ2-3; 7 bases align to TRBD2. The CDR3 has 13 residues. Germline V gene sequence: CDR1 SGHNT, CDR2 YENEEA. V was clipped by 5 bases and J by 9 bases; unmatched bases: 8. The full variable domain, rest sourced from reference TRBV11-3 and TRBJ2-3, is EAGVVQSPRYKIIEKKQPVAFWCNPISGHNTLYWYLQNLGQGPELLIRYENEEAVDDSQLPKDRFSAERLKGVDSTLKIQPAELGDSAVYLCASSLGNGGTQYFGPGTRLTVL.

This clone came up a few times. CDR3 bases: TGTGCCAGCAGCTTGGAGCGGTCCTACGAGCAGTACTTC. This codes for CASSLERSYEQYF. The chain couples TRBV5-6 to TRBJ2-7; weak D call: TRBD2 (5 bases). The length of the CDR3 is 13 residues. V lost 0 bases and J lost 1, with 5 bases in between. Germline V CDR1 and CDR2: SGHDT, YYEEEE. Combining the CDR3 with reference TRBV5-6 and TRBJ2-7 gives the whole variable domain DAGVTQSPTHLIKTRGQQVTLRCSPKSGHDTVSWYQQALGQGPQFIFQYYEEEERQRGNFPDRFSGHQFPNYSSELNVNALLLGDSALYLCASSLERSYEQYFGPGTRLTVT.

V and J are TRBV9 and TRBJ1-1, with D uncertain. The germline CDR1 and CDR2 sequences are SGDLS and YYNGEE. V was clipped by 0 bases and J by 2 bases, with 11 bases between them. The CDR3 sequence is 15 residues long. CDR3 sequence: CASSVDGGFNTEAFF. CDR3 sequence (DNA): TGTGCCAGCAGCGTAGACGGAGGGTTTAACACTGAAGCTTTCTTT.

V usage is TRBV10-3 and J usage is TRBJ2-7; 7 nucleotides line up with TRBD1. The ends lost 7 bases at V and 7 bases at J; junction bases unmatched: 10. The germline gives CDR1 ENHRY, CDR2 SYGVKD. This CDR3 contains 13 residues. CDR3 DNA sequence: TGTGCCATCACTCCCGGGACAGACTTAGAGCAGTACTTC. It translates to CAITPGTDLEQYF.

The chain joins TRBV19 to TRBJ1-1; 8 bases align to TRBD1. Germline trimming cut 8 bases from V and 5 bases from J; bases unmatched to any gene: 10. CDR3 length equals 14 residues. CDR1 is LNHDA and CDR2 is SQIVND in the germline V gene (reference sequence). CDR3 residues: CASEADRGGTEAFF. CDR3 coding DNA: TGTGCCAGTGAAGCAGACAGGGGAGGTACTGAAGCTTTCTTT.

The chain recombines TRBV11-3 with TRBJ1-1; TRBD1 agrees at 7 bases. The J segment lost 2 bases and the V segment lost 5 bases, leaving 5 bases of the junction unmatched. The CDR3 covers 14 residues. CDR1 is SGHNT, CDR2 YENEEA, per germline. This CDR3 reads CASSTQGPNTEAFF. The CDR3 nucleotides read TGTGCCAGCAGCACACAGGGGCCAAACACTGAAGCTTTCTTT.

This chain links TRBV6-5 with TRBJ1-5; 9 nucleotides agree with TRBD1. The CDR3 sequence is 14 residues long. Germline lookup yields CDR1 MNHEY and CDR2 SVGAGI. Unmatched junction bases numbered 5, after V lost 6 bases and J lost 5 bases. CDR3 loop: CASRRTGGYQPQHF. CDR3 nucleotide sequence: TGTGCCAGCAGAAGAACAGGGGGCTATCAGCCCCAGCATTTT.

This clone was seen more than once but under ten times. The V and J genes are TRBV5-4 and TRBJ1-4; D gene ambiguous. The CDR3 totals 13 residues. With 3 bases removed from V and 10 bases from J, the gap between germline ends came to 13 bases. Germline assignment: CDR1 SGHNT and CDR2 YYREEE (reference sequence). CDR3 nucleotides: TGTGCCAGCAGCTCCTCTGGGCTGGGAAAACTGTTTTTT. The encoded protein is CASSSSGLGKLFF.